The clone carrying this T cell receptor (beta chain) has just one count. It was with 60 Vbeta and 13 Jbeta primers that the PCR ran. The data were produced by immunoSEQ multiplex PCR, yet TCRdb's version contains in-frame clones alone and is incomplete. This table has about 170,000 clones, less than 80% appearing once. Per the germline V gene, CDR1 is MDHEN and CDR2 is SYDVKM. V dropped 6 bases and J dropped 4 bases, with 18 bases sitting between them. CDR3 length: 15 amino acids. This sample is drawn from a study of cytomegalovirus exposure and HLA in healthy donors. The sequenced sample was PBMCs. This TCR came from a man aged 40-49 years in good health and CMV-seronegative. The chain couples TRBV28 to TRBJ1-2; D perhaps matches TRBD1 (6 bases). The CDR3 nucleotides read TGTGCCAGCAGCCCCCGGATAGGGGGTACCTATGGCTACACCTTC. Its protein is CASSPRIGGTYGYTF.